One and the same sample provided the 26 T cell receptor beta chains below, sequenced in a study of neurological immune-mediated disorders. Each CDR3 protein gets one entry after TCRdb re-called the 5' RACE reads with MiXCR. This sample carries tens of thousands of distinct CDR3 sequences, roughly 10% of them seen once, and the ten largest clones take about 6.3%. Sample time point: longitudinal time-point 1 (baseline). The sample was PBMCs. The receptor set was obtained from a male donor with HTLV-1-associated myelopathy (HAM/TSP).

This clonotype was seen repeatedly, ten times or more. The V and J genes are TRBV28 and TRBJ2-3; TRBD2 aligns across 16 bases. This CDR3 is 16 amino acids long. V was clipped by 10 bases and J by 0 bases; unmatched bases: 4. Germline assignment: CDR1 MDHEN and CDR2 SYDVKM. The CDR3 DNA reads as TGTGCCACCGGGACTAGCGGGGGGGATAGCACAGATACGCAGTATTTT. It codes for CATGTSGGDSTDTQYF.

This clonotype appeared many times. This chain joins TRBV28 and TRBJ2-3; D gene uncertain. The germline V and J ends were trimmed by 6 bases and 2 bases, with 15 bases remaining between them. The CDR3 is 15 residues long. Looked up from germline, CDR1 is MDHEN and CDR2 is SYDVKM. The CDR3 coding sequence is TGTGCCAGCAGAAGTCCCCCTTTTAACACAGATACGCAGTATTTT. The encoded protein is CASRSPPFNTDTQYF.

There are many counts of this clonotype. The rearrangement uses TRBV5-1 and TRBJ2-2, with a possible D match to TRBD1 (5 bases). The CDR3 totals 14 residues. The V and J ends lost 6 bases and 2 bases respectively, with 11 bases between them. The germline CDR1 and CDR2 sequences are SGHRS and YFSETQ. The CDR3: CASKVQGNTGELFF. DNA for the CDR3: TGCGCCAGCAAGGTTCAGGGCAACACCGGGGAGCTGTTTTTT.

The sample holds many counts of this clonotype. The chain couples TRBV27 to TRBJ1-5, with D perhaps matching TRBD1 (5 bases). The germline V gene encodes CDR1 MNHEY and CDR2 SMNVEV (reference sequence). There are 15 residues in the CDR3. The V and J ends lost 2 bases and 2 bases respectively, with 10 bases between them. The chain's CDR3 is CASSLRGFGNQPQHF. As DNA, the CDR3 is TGTGCCAGCAGTTTAAGGGGCTTCGGCAATCAGCCCCAGCATTTT.

This clonotype was observed many times. The V gene is TRBV20-1, the J gene TRBJ1-2; 7 bases line up with TRBD1. The CDR3 has 11 residues. Germline CDR1 and CDR2: DFQATT and SNEGSKA (reference sequence). The ends lost 7 bases at V and 7 bases at J; junction bases unmatched: 6. The CDR3 region has the DNA TGCAGTGGGCTGGACAGGTCTGGCTACACCTTC. This translates into CSGLDRSGYTF.

Points on this clonotype: The junction departs from the called germline gene at one end, perhaps through a read error. This rearrangement joins TRBV5-1 to TRBJ2-7, with D perhaps TRBD1 (6 bases). This CDR3 comprises 15 residues. Germline V CDR1 and CDR2: SGHRS, YFSETQ. This CDR3 is CTSSPGQFSLYEQYF. The CDR3 region has the DNA TGCACCAGCAGCCCCGGACAGTTCAGTCTCTACGAGCAGTACTTC.

The chain recombines TRBV5-6 with TRBJ2-6; D possibly corresponds to TRBD1 (6 bases). Trimming took 0 bases from V and 2 from J, leaving 12 bases between them. Germline loops: CDR1 SGHDT, CDR2 YYEEEE. The CDR3 is 17 amino acids. For the CDR3, the DNA is TGTGCCAGCAGCTTGGGACAACAGGGCGCTGGGGCCAACGTCCTGACTTTC. Translation gives CASSLGQQGAGANVLTF.

This clonotype was counted at least ten times. The V gene is TRBV25-1, the J gene TRBJ2-5, with 9 bases fitting TRBD1. CDR3 length: 13 residues. CDR1 and CDR2 (germline): MGHDK, SYGVNS. V shed 6 bases and J 5 bases; nucleotides not matched to a gene: 4. CDR3 loop: CASRTGGGETQYF. For the CDR3, the DNA is TGTGCCAGCAGAACAGGGGGCGGGGAGACCCAGTACTTC. The full variable domain, with the rest looked up from reference TRBV25-1 and TRBJ2-5, is EADIYQTPRYLVIGTGKKITLECSQTMGHDKMYWYQQDPGMELHLIHYSYGVNSTEKGDLSSESTVSRIRTEHFPLTLESARPSHTSQYLCASRTGGGETQYFGPGTRLLVL.

This clonotype was detected ten times or more. V and J are TRBV28 and TRBJ1-5; no firm D call. Trimming cost V 6 bases and J 6 bases, with 9 bases left between them. CDR3 length: 12 residues. Germline CDR1 and CDR2: MDHEN and SYDVKM. This chain's CDR3 is CASSLGSQPQHF. CDR3 sequence (DNA): TGTGCCAGCAGCTTAGGGAGTCAGCCCCAGCATTTT. The entire variable domain, with the rest obtained from reference TRBV28 and TRBJ1-5, is as follows: DVKVTQSSRYLVKRTGEKVFLECVQDMDHENMFWYRQDPGLGLRLIYFSYDVKMKEKGDIPEGYSVSREKKERFSLILESASTNQTSMYLCASSLGSQPQHFGDGTRLSIL.

This clonotype was seen many times. The chain links TRBV5-1 to TRBJ1-4, with D possibly matching TRBD1 (5 bases). Trimming cost V 3 bases and J 7 bases, with 19 bases left between them. The CDR3 has 16 amino acids. Germline values: CDR1 SGHRS, CDR2 YFSETQ. Written as DNA, the CDR3 is TGCGCCAGCAGCTACTTCGACGGGGGGTCGGCTGAAAAACTGTTTTTT. This gives the protein CASSYFDGGSAEKLFF.

This clonotype was counted only a few times. The chain has TRBV6-1 and TRBJ2-1; D is possibly TRBD1 (6 bases). The V end lost 1 base, the J end lost 0 bases, and 19 bases lay between the germline ends. The CDR3 covers 19 residues. Germline V gene lookup returns CDR1 MNHNS and CDR2 SASEGT. DNA of the CDR3: TGTGCCAGCAGTGAAGACGGGACATTTCGACCTAGCTCCTACAATGAGCAGTTCTTC. Protein: CASSEDGTFRPSSYNEQFF.

This sequence joins TRBV20-1 and TRBJ2-3; 9 nucleotides agree with TRBD1. J lost 4 bases, V lost 5 bases, and 4 bases had no gene match. CDR3 length: 13 amino acids. Germline assignment: CDR1 DFQATT and CDR2 SNEGSKA (reference sequence). This CDR3 reads CSASRTGADTQYF. The CDR3 nucleotides read TGCAGTGCTTCCCGGACAGGGGCAGATACGCAGTATTTT.

The genes are TRBV5-1 and TRBJ2-5; 9 bases map to TRBD2. This CDR3 has 14 amino acids. Trimming removed 1 base from V and 7 bases from J; junction bases left unmatched: 5. In germline, CDR1 is SGHRS, CDR2 YFSETQ. The CDR3 coding sequence is TGCGCCAGCAGCTTGTTTAGCGGGGGAACGACCCAGTACTTC. It encodes CASSLFSGGTTQYF.

Notes on this clonotype: Possible read error: a much larger clone is one base away. The J gene is TRBJ2-2, the V gene TRBV5-1; D is ambiguous. CDR1 and CDR2 (germline): SGHRS, YFSETQ. The CDR3 extends over 13 amino acids. Trimming pared 4 bases from V and 5 bases from J, leaving 9 bases between. The CDR3 sequence: CASSTQWTGELFF. The CDR3 bases are TGCGCCAGCAGCACCCAATGGACCGGGGAGCTGTTTTTT.

About this clonotype: Since no conserved phenylalanine or tryptophan closes the CDR3, a read error is the likely cause. This chain connects TRBV5-1 to TRBJ2-2; the match to TRBD1 covers 8 bases. The CDR3 covers 17 residues. The V segment lost 0 bases and the J segment 4 bases; nucleotides outside the gene matches: 8. Germline V CDR1 and CDR2: SGHRS, YFSETQ. As DNA, the CDR3 is TGCGCCAGCAGCTTGGGACAACAGGGGGTCGGCACCGGGGAGCTGTTTCTT. It is translated as CASSLGQQGVGTGELFL.

This clonotype was seen many times. The chain couples TRBV9 to TRBJ2-2; D not resolved. CDR1 and CDR2 (germline): SGDLS, YYNGEE. The V and J ends lost 4 bases and 5 bases respectively, with 6 bases between them. This CDR3 is built from 12 residues. As DNA, the CDR3 is TGTGCCAGCAGCCTCCATACCGGGGAGCTGTTTTTT. The encoded protein is CASSLHTGELFF. The full variable domain, completed using reference TRBV9 and TRBJ2-2, is DSGVTQTPKHLITATGQRVTLRCSPRSGDLSVYWYQQSLDQGLQFLIQYYNGEERAKGNILERFSAQQFPDLHSELNLSSLELGDSALYFCASSLHTGELFFGEGSRLTVL.

At least ten counts were recorded for this clonotype. The DNA of the CDR3 is TGTGCCAGCAGCCCGGAAGGCCTCCAGCCCCAGCATTTT. Amino acid sequence: CASSPEGLQPQHF. The chain couples TRBV2 to TRBJ1-5; unclear D gene. The CDR3 is 13 residues long. Trimming took off 6 bases at V and 7 bases at J, with 13 bases between the two ends. Germline V CDR1 and CDR2: SNHLY, FYNNEI.

This clonotype was seen only a few times. The chain has TRBV4-3 and TRBJ2-7, with a possible D match to TRBD1 (5 bases). The V gene's germline CDR1 is LGHNA and CDR2 YSLEER. There are 14 residues in the CDR3. V lost 0 bases and J 2 bases, leaving 8 bases between the germline ends. The CDR3 DNA reads as TGCGCCAGCAGCCAAGATCGCAGGGCCTACGAGCAGTACTTC. Protein product: CASSQDRRAYEQYF.

This clonotype was found many times. The gene calls are TRBV12-3 or TRBV12-4 and TRBJ2-7; D gene unclear. Deletions cut 7 bases from V and 5 bases from J, with 18 bases between. This CDR3 spans 14 amino acids. The CDR3 loop is CASTPSKGVHEQYF. CDR3 nucleotides: TGTGCCAGCACCCCCTCAAAAGGAGTCCACGAGCAGTACTTC.

The rearrangement uses TRBV5-6 and TRBJ1-1, with TRBD1 matching over 7 bases. This CDR3 comprises 11 residues. Trimming cost V 5 bases and J 11 bases; bases outside gene matches: 6. CDR1 SGHDT and CDR2 YYEEEE come from the germline V gene. CDR3 bases: TGTGCCAGCAGACTTACAGGGGTGGCTTTCTTT. Residues: CASRLTGVAFF.

This chain links TRBV20-1 with TRBJ2-1; D is perhaps TRBD1 (5 bases). The V gene's germline CDR1 is DFQATT and CDR2 SNEGSKA (reference sequence). Trimming left V 6 bases short and J 9 bases short, with 12 bases between. The CDR3 spans 11 residues. CDR3 in DNA: TGCAGTGCGCAGTTAGGGGTTGAGCAGTTCTTC. Encoded protein: CSAQLGVEQFF.

This clonotype has a count of ten or more. V usage is TRBV6-1 and J usage is TRBJ1-5; possibly TRBD1 for D (5 bases). V lost 1 base and J lost 7, with 17 bases in between. The germline V gene encodes CDR1 MNHNS and CDR2 SASEGT. The CDR3 extends over 16 amino acids. The DNA of the CDR3 is TGTGCCAGCAGTGAAGGAGTATCCGGGGGAAACCAGCCCCAGCATTTT. Translation: CASSEGVSGGNQPQHF.

This clonotype appeared many times. The chain combines TRBV9 with TRBJ1-6; 11 nucleotides match TRBD1. V was clipped by 0 bases and J by 8 bases; unmatched bases: 7. The CDR3 extends over 17 amino acids. CDR1 is SGDLS, CDR2 YYNGEE, per germline. In DNA, the CDR3 is TGTGCCAGCAGCGTAGCTCCTGGGACAGGGGGTTATTCACCCCTCCACTTT. It yields the protein CASSVAPGTGGYSPLHF.

This clonotype has just a few counts. This may stem from a read error, because a much larger clone lies one nucleotide away. The J gene is TRBJ2-7, the V gene TRBV5-1; TRBD2 is a possible D gene (5 bases). Germline-derived CDR1 and CDR2 are SGHRS and YFSETQ. The CDR3 sequence is 15 residues long. V lost 8 bases and J 0 bases, leaving 18 bases between the germline ends. For the CDR3, the DNA is TGCGCCAGTTCAATTACGGGGTGGAGCTCCTACGAGCAGTACTTC. Translating it yields CASSITGWSSYEQYF. Full variable domain (remainder filled in from reference TRBV5-1 and TRBJ2-7): KAGVTQTPRYLIKTRGQQVTLSCSPISGHRSVSWYQQTPGQGLQFLFEYFSETQRNKGNFPGRFSGRQFSNSRSEMNVSTLELGDSALYLCASSITGWSSYEQYFGPGTRLTVT.

This clonotype was found many times. The V call is TRBV29-1, the J call TRBJ2-3; 7 nucleotides align to TRBD2. The CDR3 consists of 13 residues. V gave up 4 bases and J gave up 2 bases; unmatched junction bases: 3. Germline CDR1 SQVTM, CDR2 ANQGSEA. The CDR3 DNA reads as TGCAGCGTTGGCGGGACTATCACAGATACGCAGTATTTT. Residues: CSVGGTITDTQYF.

This clonotype was detected ten times or more. J is TRBJ2-5 and V is TRBV6-2 or TRBV6-3; either TRBD1 or TRBD2 may supply D (5 bases each). Trimming stripped 7 bases from V and 2 bases from J, with 14 bases between. Germline V gene lookup returns CDR1 MNHEY and CDR2 SVGEGT. This CDR3 region has 14 residues. Written as DNA, the CDR3 is TGTGCCAGCACCGGGACGTACTATCAAGAGACCCAGTACTTC. Its protein product is CASTGTYYQETQYF.